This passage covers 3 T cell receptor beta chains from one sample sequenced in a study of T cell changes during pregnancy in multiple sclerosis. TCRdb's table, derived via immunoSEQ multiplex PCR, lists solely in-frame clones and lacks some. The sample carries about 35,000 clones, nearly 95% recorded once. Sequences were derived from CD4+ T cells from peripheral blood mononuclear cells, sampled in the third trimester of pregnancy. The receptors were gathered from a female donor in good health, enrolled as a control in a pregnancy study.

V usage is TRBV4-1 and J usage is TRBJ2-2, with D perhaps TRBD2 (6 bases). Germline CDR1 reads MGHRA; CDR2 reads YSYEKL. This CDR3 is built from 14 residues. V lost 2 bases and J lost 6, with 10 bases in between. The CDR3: CASSQPGRSGELFF. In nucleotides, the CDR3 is TGCGCCAGCAGCCAACCAGGGAGGTCCGGGGAGCTGTTTTTT.

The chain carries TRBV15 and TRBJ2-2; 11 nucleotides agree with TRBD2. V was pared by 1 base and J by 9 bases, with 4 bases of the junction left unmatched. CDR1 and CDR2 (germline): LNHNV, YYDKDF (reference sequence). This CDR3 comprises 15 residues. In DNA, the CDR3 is TGTGCCACCAGCAGAGTAGCGGGGGGGCTGCGGGAGCTGTTTTTT. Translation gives CATSRVAGGLRELFF.

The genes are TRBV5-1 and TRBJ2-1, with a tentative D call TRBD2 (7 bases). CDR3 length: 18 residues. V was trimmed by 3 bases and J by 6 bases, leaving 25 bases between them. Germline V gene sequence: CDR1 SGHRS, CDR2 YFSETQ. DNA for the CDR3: TGCGCCAGCAGCTCCCCAAGAGGCGGGGGCCAACTACGCAATGAGCAGTTCTTC. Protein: CASSSPRGGGQLRNEQFF.